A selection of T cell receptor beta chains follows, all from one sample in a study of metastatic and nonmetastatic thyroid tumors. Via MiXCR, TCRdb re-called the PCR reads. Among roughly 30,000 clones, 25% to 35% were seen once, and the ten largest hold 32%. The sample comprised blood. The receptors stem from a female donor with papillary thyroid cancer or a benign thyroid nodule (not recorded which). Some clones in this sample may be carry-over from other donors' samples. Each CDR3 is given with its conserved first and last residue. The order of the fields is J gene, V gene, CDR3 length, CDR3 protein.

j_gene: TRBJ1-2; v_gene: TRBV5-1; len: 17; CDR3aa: CASSLEGRGQQSYGYTF
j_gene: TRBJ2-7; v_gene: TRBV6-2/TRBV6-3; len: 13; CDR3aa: CASSVRGIHEQYF
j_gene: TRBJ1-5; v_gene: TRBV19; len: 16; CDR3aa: CASSWSAKRSNQPQHF
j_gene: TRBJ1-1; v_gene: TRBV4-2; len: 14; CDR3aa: CASSQDRSNTEAFF
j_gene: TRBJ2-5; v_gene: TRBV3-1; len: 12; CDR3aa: CASSQDRGALYF
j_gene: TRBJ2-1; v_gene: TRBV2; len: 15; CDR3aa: CASAHGTSQSQEQFF
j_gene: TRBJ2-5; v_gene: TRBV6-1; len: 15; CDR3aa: CASSDIMGTQETQYF
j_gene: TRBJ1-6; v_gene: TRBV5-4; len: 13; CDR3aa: CASSLAENSPLHF
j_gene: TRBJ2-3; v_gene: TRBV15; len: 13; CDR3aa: CATSSRTGDTQYF
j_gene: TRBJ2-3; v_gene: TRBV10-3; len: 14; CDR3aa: CAISGAGVTDTQYF
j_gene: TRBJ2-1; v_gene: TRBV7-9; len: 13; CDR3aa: CASSSRGLGEQFF
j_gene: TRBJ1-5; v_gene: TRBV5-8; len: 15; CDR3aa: CASRTGDRRNQPQHF
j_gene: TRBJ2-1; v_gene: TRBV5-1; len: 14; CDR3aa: CASSLRTGVGEQFF
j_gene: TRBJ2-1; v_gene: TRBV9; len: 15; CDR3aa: CASSLLAGGNNEQFF
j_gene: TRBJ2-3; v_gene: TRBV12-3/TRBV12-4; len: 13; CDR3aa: CARKNYMTDTQYF
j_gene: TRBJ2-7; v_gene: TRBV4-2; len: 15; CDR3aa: CASSQENGGASEQYF
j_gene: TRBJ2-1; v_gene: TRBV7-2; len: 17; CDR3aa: CASSLRTGTSGYNEQFF
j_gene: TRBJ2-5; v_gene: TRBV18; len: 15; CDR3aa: CASSPPVGGQETQYF
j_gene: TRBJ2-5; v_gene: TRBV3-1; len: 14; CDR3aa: CASSHSSYKETQYF
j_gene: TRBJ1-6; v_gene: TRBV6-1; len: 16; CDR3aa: CASSFVIDSYNSPLHF
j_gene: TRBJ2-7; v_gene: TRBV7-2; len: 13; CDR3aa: CASSSTGGGYQYF
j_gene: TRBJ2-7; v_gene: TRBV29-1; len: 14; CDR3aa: CSVYVGHFPYEQYF
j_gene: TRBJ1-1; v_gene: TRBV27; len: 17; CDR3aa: CASSTQRDRGYVAEAFF
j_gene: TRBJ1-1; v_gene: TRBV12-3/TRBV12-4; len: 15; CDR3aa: CASRDMGQPNTEAFF
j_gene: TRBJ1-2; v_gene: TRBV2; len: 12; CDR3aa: CASSVDTYGYTF
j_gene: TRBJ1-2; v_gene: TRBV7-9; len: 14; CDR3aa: CASSLALGESGYTF
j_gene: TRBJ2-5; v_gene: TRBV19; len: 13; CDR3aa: CASSSNPLETQYF
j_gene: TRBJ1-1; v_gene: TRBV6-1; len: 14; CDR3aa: CASSFGTGNTEAFF
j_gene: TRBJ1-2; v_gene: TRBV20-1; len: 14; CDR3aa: CSVGTRGTRYGYTF
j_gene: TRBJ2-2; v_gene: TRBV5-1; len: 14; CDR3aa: CASSQDAITGELFF
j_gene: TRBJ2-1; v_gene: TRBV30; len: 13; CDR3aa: CAWSETGGAPEFF
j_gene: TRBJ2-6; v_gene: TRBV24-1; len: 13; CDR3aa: CATSDLGQPVLTF
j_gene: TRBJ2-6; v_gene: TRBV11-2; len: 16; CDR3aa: CASSLGGESGANVLTF
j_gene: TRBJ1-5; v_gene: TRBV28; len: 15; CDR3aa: CASSSPGTGRQPQHF
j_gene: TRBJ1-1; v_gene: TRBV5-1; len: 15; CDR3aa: CASSLAGAGNTEAFF
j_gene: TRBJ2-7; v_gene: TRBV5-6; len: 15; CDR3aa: CASSLGGTVYYEQYF
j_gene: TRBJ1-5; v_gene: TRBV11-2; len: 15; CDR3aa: CASSLGQGKDQPQHF
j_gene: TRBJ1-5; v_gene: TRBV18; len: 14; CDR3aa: CASSPADSGQPQHF
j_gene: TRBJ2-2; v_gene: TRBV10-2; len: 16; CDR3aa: CASTRTSVGYTGELFF
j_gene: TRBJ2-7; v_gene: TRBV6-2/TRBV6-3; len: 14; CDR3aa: CASTSPQCAREQYF
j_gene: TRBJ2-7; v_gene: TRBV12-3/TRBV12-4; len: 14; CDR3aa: CASSETGTAYEQYF
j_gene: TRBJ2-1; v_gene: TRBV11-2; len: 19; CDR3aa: CASSLDQSGRSSSYNEQFF
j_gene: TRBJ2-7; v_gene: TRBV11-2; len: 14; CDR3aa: CASSLTSGAYEQYF
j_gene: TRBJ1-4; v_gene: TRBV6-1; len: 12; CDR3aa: CASSSTGEKLFF
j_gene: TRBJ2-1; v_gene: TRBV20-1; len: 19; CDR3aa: CSARYLIGRETGSYNEQFF
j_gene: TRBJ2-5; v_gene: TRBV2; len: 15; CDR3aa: CASIAEWQVVETQYF
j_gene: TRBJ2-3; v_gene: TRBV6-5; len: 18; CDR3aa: CASSYSFGVEGSTDTKYF